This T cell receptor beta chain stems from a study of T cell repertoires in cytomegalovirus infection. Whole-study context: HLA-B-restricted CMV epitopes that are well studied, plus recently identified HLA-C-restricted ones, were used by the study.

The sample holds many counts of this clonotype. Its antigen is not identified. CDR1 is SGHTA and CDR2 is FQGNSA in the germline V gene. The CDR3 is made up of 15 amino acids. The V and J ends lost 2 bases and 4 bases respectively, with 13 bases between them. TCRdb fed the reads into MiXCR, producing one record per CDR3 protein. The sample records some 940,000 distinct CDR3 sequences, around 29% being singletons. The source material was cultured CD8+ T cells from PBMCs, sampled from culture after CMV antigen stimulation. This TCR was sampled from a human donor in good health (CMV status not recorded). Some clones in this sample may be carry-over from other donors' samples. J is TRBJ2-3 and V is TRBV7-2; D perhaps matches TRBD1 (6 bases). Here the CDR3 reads CASSLSYRVADTQYF. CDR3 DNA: TGTGCCAGCAGCTTATCCTACAGGGTCGCAGATACGCAGTATTTT. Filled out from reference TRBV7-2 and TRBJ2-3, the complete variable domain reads GAGVSQSPSNKVTEKGKDVELRCDPISGHTALYWYRQSLGQGLEFLIYFQGNSAPDKSGLPSDRFSAERTGGSVSTLTIQRTQQEDSAVYLCASSLSYRVADTQYFGPGTRLTVL.